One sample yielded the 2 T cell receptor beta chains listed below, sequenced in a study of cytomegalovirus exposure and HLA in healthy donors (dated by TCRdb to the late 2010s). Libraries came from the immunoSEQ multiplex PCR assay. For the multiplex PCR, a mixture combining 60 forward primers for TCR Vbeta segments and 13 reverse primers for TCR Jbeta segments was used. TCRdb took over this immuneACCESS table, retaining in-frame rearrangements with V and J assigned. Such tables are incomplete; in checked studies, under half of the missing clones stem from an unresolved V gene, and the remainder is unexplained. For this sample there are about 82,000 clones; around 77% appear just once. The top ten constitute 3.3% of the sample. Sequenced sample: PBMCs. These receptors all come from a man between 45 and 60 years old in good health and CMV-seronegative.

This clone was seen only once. CDR3 DNA: TGTGCCAGCAGTTCGCCCTCGGGACAGACTGAAGCTTTCTTT. This sequence encodes CASSSPSGQTEAFF. The chain recombines TRBV28 with TRBJ1-1, with 7 bases that match TRBD1. Germline V gene lookup returns CDR1 MDHEN and CDR2 SYDVKM. After removal of 4 bases from V and 5 bases from J, the junction contained 7 bases not matched to a gene. This CDR3 has 14 residues.

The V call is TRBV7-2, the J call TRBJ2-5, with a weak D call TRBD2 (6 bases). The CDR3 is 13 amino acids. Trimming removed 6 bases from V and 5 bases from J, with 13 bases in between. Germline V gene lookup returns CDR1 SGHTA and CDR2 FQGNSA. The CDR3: CASRNPGTETQYF. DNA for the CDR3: TGTGCCAGCAGAAATCCGGGGACTGAGACCCAGTACTTC.